Reported below is one T cell receptor beta chain. The germline V gene has CDR1 LNHDA and CDR2 SQIVND (reference sequence). This CDR3 has 19 residues. Between the trimmed V and J ends, which lost 7 bases and 1 base, there was a span of 26 bases. In the authors' workflow: Counts of nucleated cells, estimated from reference gene primer amplification, were obtained. The assay was immunoSEQ multiplex PCR, and TCRdb's table has in-frame clones only and misses some. That table furnishes V, J and clone size, whereas the DNA furnished D and trimming. The top ten clones hold 11% of a sample with approximately 200,000 clones, 80% to 90% of them seen once. The data were obtained in a study of blood T cell repertoires in COVID-19. Whole-study context: Donors in the United States, Italy and Spain gave samples during acute or convalescent COVID-19. Nucleic acid was either cDNA or gDNA, and it came from T cells, B-cell-depleted T cells, or PBMCs.

The sample consisted of peripheral blood. The receptor comes from a human donor with active or convalescent COVID-19. The donor label of this sample is uncertain. The chain combines TRBV19 with TRBJ1-3, with a weak D call TRBD1 (6 bases). The CDR3 loop is CASTPHRGTHPLSGNTIYF. CDR3 nucleotides: TGTGCCAGTACCCCCCATAGGGGGACCCACCCTTTGTCTGGAAACACCATATATTTT.